This TCR beta chain was captured by sequencing in a study of T cell repertoires in cytomegalovirus infection. Trimming removed 4 bases at V and 4 bases at J, with 13 bases between. There are 14 residues in the CDR3. Germline V CDR1 and CDR2: MDHEN, SYDVKM. This clonotype was seen more than once but under ten times. One entry per CDR3 protein, called by TCRdb with MiXCR from the reads. The profile shows fewer than 550,000 distinct CDR3 sequences, 16% of them singletons. This clonotype was obtained from a human donor in good health (CMV status not recorded). Some clones in this sample may be carry-over from other donors' samples. The chain recombines TRBV28 with TRBJ1-1; D is unresolved. The sequencing input was CD8+ T cells from PBMCs. In DNA form, the CDR3 reads TGTGCCAGCAGTTGGAGAGAGACGGGCACTGAAGCTTTCTTT. Translation gives CASSWRETGTEAFF.